These 21 T cell receptor beta chains came from one sample sequenced in a study of breast tumors, draining lymph nodes, adjacent tissues. MiXCR was run by TCRdb on the multiplex PCR reads, yielding one entry per CDR3 protein. The data show more than 250,000 distinct CDR3 sequences, around 30% seen once. Axillary draining lymph nodes of breast cancer patients supplied the node samples. Sample: axillary lymph node tissue. Receptors originate from a female donor with breast cancer. Some clones in this sample may be carry-over from other donors' samples.

There are many counts of this clonotype. The gene calls are TRBV7-2 and TRBJ2-3; 9 bases fit TRBD2. CDR1 and CDR2 from the germline V gene are SGHTA and FQGNSA. The CDR3 contains 16 residues. The J segment lost 8 bases and the V segment lost 1 base, leaving 10 bases of the junction unmatched. The CDR3 sequence is CASSLDKAGGRRTQYF. The CDR3 coding sequence is TGTGCCAGCAGCTTAGATAAAGCGGGAGGCCGCCGTACGCAGTATTTT.

The table lists this clonotype with many counts. The J gene is TRBJ2-1, the V gene TRBV4-2, with TRBD2 identical over 12 bases. Germline loops: CDR1 LGHNA, CDR2 YNFKEQ. The CDR3 length is 16 residues. Trimming cost V 0 bases and J 9 bases; bases outside gene matches: 6. The CDR3 spells CASSQDGLAGGGEQFF. The CDR3 DNA sequence: TGTGCCAGCAGCCAAGATGGCCTAGCGGGAGGGGGTGAGCAGTTCTTC.

The V gene is TRBV7-9, the J gene TRBJ2-3; TRBD2 is a possible D gene (5 bases). CDR1 and CDR2 from the germline V gene are SEHNR and FQNEAQ (reference sequence). V lost 5 bases and J lost 0, with 9 bases in between. CDR3 size: 14 residues. In nucleotides, the CDR3 is TGTGCCAGCAGCAGAGCGGCCAGCACAGATACGCAGTATTTT. Translated: CASSRAASTDTQYF.

This clonotype showed up just once. V gene TRBV7-4 combines with J gene TRBJ1-1; 9 positions match TRBD1. Germline V gene lookup returns CDR1 SGHVT and CDR2 SQSDAQ. CDR3 size: 15 residues. V shed 3 bases and J 10 bases; nucleotides not matched to a gene: 12. CDR3 sequence: CASSFGQGPSSGAFF. The CDR3, as DNA: TGTGCCAGCAGCTTCGGACAGGGGCCATCATCGGGAGCTTTCTTT.

In this sample, this clonotype turned up many times. This chain links TRBV5-8 with TRBJ1-3; D remains unclear. This CDR3 region has 15 residues. Trimming pared 0 bases from V and 4 bases from J, leaving 11 bases between. Germline values: CDR1 SGHTS, CDR2 YDEGEE. In nucleotides, the CDR3 is TGTGCCAGCAGCTTGGTCGGTACGGGAGGAAACACCATATATTTT. Translation gives CASSLVGTGGNTIYF.

In the case of this clonotype: A much larger clone lies one base from this, so it may be a read error. The chain links TRBV12-3 or TRBV12-4 to TRBJ2-1; D gene ambiguous. This CDR3 is 13 amino acids long. V gave up 6 bases and J gave up 9 bases, with 15 bases separating them. Here the CDR3 DNA reads TGTGCCAGCAGCAGCCCCCCGTCGCCTGAGCAGTTCTTC. Its translation is CASSSPPSPEQFF.

The chain joins TRBV20-1 to TRBJ2-1, with 8 bases identical to TRBD2. Trimming at V came to 3 bases and at J to 3 bases, leaving 22 bases not matched to a gene. Germline CDR1 is DFQATT and CDR2 is SNEGSKA (reference sequence). This CDR3 is 20 amino acids long. The CDR3: CSASSLGGGSPGHSYNEQFF. DNA of the CDR3: TGCAGTGCTAGTTCCCTCGGGGGGGGGAGCCCGGGACATAGCTACAATGAGCAGTTCTTC.

As regards this clonotype: This sequence may be a read error, since a much larger clone differs from it by one base. This chain links TRBV5-1 with TRBJ2-1; 7 bases fit TRBD1. J gave up 5 bases and V 4 bases, and 6 bases lay outside the gene matches. The length of the CDR3 is 14 residues. Germline V gives CDR1 SGHRS, CDR2 YFSETQ. CDR3: CASSPGQLHNEQFF. The CDR3 DNA reads as TGCGCCAGCAGCCCGGGACAGTTACACAATGAGCAGTTCTTC.

The rearrangement joins TRBV7-2 to TRBJ1-5; 7 nucleotides match TRBD1. V lost 6 bases to trimming and J lost 2 bases; unmatched junction nucleotides: 13. Germline CDR1 and CDR2: SGHTA and FQGNSA. The CDR3 extends over 17 amino acids. The CDR3 loop reads CASSATSQGGGNQPQHF. CDR3 DNA sequence: TGTGCCAGCAGTGCTACCTCCCAGGGGGGAGGCAATCAGCCCCAGCATTTT.

The chain combines TRBV7-2 with TRBJ1-2; D is ambiguous. In germline, CDR1 is SGHTA, CDR2 FQGNSA. The CDR3 is made up of 11 amino acids. Trimming removed 4 bases at V and 11 bases at J, with 11 bases between. The DNA for the CDR3 is TGTGCCAGCAGCTCCCCCGACCCTTACACCTTC. It specifies CASSSPDPYTF.

The sample holds many counts of this clonotype. A much larger clone differs by one base, so this may be a read error. V gene TRBV15 combines with J gene TRBJ1-3; D is undetermined. The CDR3 is 16 amino acids. Germline CDR1 LNHNV, CDR2 YYDKDF (reference sequence). Trimming took off 1 base at V and 4 bases at J, with 14 bases between the two ends. CDR3 DNA sequence: TGTGCCACCAGCAGAGGTCGGGGAGTAGCGGGAAACACCATATATTTT. Its protein is CATSRGRGVAGNTIYF. Together with reference TRBV15 and TRBJ1-3, the CDR3 gives the full variable domain: DAMVIQNPRYQVTQFGKPVTLSCSQTLNHNVMYWYQQKSSQAPKLLFHYYDKDFNNEADTPDNFQSRRPNTSFCFLDIRSPGLGDTAMYLCATSRGRGVAGNTIYFGEGSWLTVV.

This clonotype was counted ten times or more. The chain joins TRBV5-1 to TRBJ2-7; perhaps TRBD1 as D (6 bases). The CDR3 is 12 amino acids. V was cut by 4 bases and J by 12 bases, with 17 bases left in between. Germline V gives CDR1 SGHRS, CDR2 YFSETQ. The CDR3 DNA is TGCGCCAGCAGCGGTAACAGGGCTGCTCTGTACTTC. Translation gives CASSGNRAALYF.

Of note for this clonotype: A much larger clone differs from this one at a single base, so this may be a read error. Given the absence of the conserved phenylalanine or tryptophan at the CDR3 end, a read error is likely. The rearrangement uses TRBV29-1 and TRBJ2-3; TRBD1 matches 9 bases. Germline V lookup: CDR1 SQVTM, CDR2 ANQGSEA. The CDR3 extends over 14 amino acids. V shed 4 bases and J 4 bases; nucleotides not matched to a gene: 6. This CDR3 reads CSVGGQGEADTQYL. The CDR3 DNA reads TGCAGCGTTGGGGGACAGGGTGAGGCAGATACGCAGTATCTT.

This clonotype was counted ten times or more. This clone may be a read error of a much larger clone one base away. This sequence joins TRBV7-9 and TRBJ1-6, with 9 bases lining up with TRBD1. This CDR3 has 18 residues. Germline CDR1 reads SEHNR; CDR2 reads FQNEAQ (reference sequence). V shed 2 bases, J shed 11 bases, and the junction held 16 bases outside the gene matches. CDR3 nucleotides: TGTGCCAGCAGCTTAACAGGGCGGGACAGGGTAGGGGAACCACCCCTCCACTTT. Encoded protein: CASSLTGRDRVGEPPLHF.

V usage is TRBV2 and J usage is TRBJ2-3, with 13 bases fitting TRBD2. The germline gives CDR1 SNHLY, CDR2 FYNNEI. The CDR3 is 16 amino acids. Trimming removed 4 bases from V and 4 bases from J; junction bases left unmatched: 5. The CDR3: CASSGTSGRGADTQYF. CDR3 sequence (DNA): TGTGCCAGCAGTGGGACTAGCGGGAGAGGAGCAGATACGCAGTATTTT.

This clonotype was recorded many times. The chain uses TRBV20-1 and TRBJ2-6; D gene uncertain. V was cut by 5 bases and J by 0 bases, with 11 bases left in between. This CDR3 has 15 residues. The germline gives CDR1 DFQATT, CDR2 SNEGSKA (reference sequence). The CDR3 loop reads CSAFDRTSGANVLTF. The DNA for the CDR3 is TGCAGTGCTTTTGATCGAACCTCTGGGGCCAACGTCCTGACTTTC.

This clonotype was detected only a few times. A much larger clone differs from this one at a single base, so this may be a read error. V is TRBV20-1 and J is TRBJ2-7, with 7 bases lining up with TRBD1. CDR1 DFQATT and CDR2 SNEGSKA come from the germline V gene (reference sequence). The CDR3 consists of 13 residues. J gave up 6 bases and V 3 bases, and 8 bases lay outside the gene matches. The CDR3 sequence: CSASGTATCEQYF. The CDR3 region has the DNA TGCAGTGCTAGCGGGACAGCAACCTGCGAGCAGTACTTC.

V gene TRBV24-1 combines with J gene TRBJ1-6, with 9 bases lining up with TRBD1. The V gene's germline CDR1 is KGHDR and CDR2 SFDVKD. Trimming cost V 12 bases and J 7 bases; bases outside gene matches: 6. This CDR3 spans 13 amino acids. This CDR3 reads CALGQGRNSPLHF. CDR3 nucleotides: TGTGCCCTAGGACAGGGGCGGAATTCACCCCTCCACTTT.

The chain has TRBV25-1 and TRBJ2-3; TRBD2 agrees at 12 bases. The trim removed 9 bases at V and 4 bases at J, leaving 11 bases unmatched. CDR1 and CDR2 (germline): MGHDK, SYGVNS. CDR3 length equals 16 residues. This chain's CDR3 is CARRRGLAGGSDTQYF. The CDR3 region has the DNA TGTGCCAGGAGAAGAGGGCTAGCGGGAGGGTCAGATACGCAGTATTTT. Complete variable domain (other parts from reference TRBV25-1 and TRBJ2-3): EADIYQTPRYLVIGTGKKITLECSQTMGHDKMYWYQQDPGMELHLIHYSYGVNSTEKGDLSSESTVSRIRTEHFPLTLESARPSHTSQYLCARRRGLAGGSDTQYFGPGTRLTVL.

This clonotype has at least ten counts. Here the CDR3 DNA reads TGTGCCAGCACCCGGACAGACCTAACCGCGCTAGATACGCAGTATTTT. Protein product: CASTRTDLTALDTQYF. V is TRBV9 and J is TRBJ2-3, with a possible D match to TRBD1 (6 bases). V lost 6 bases and J 5 bases, leaving 22 bases between the germline ends. This CDR3 is built from 16 residues. Germline CDR1 SGDLS, CDR2 YYNGEE.

This clonotype was found many times. The chain carries TRBV20-1 and TRBJ2-7; TRBD2 agrees at 13 bases. Trimming at V came to 7 bases and at J to 3 bases, leaving 12 bases not matched to a gene. CDR1 and CDR2 from the germline V gene are DFQATT and SNEGSKA (reference sequence). CDR3 size: 16 residues. This CDR3 is CSVKGLAGAGGYEQYF. CDR3 DNA: TGCAGTGTTAAAGGACTAGCGGGAGCGGGGGGCTACGAGCAGTACTTC.